These 20 T cell receptor beta chains were sequenced from one sample in a study of blood T cell repertoires in COVID-19. This table comes from immunoSEQ multiplex PCR, and its TCRdb copy is limited to in-frame clones, with some not included. This sample has roughly 50,000 clones, with about 83% found just once. Source material: peripheral blood. These receptor sequences come from a woman aged 60-75 years with acute or convalescent COVID-19.

This clone was seen once. This chain links TRBV5-4 with TRBJ2-2; D is unclear. Trimming removed 4 bases from V and 7 bases from J, with 11 bases in between. CDR1 and CDR2 (germline): SGHNT, YYREEE (reference sequence). The CDR3 is made up of 13 amino acids. CDR3 nucleotide sequence: TGTGCCAGCAGCACTCGGAGAGGCGGGGAGCTGTTTTTT. Its protein is CASSTRRGGELFF.

J is TRBJ2-1 and V is TRBV11-3; 8 nucleotides match TRBD1. CDR3 length equals 14 residues. After removal of 4 bases from V and 5 bases from J, the junction contained 4 bases not matched to a gene. The germline V gene encodes CDR1 SGHNT and CDR2 YENEEA. CDR3 in DNA: TGTGCCAGCAGCTCGGACAGGGCTAACAATGAGCAGTTCTTC. Protein sequence: CASSSDRANNEQFF.

This chain links TRBV29-1 with TRBJ2-7; D remains unclear. The V end was cut by 4 bases, the J end by 0 bases, with 10 bases between. CDR3 size: 13 residues. Germline V CDR1 and CDR2: SQVTM, ANQGSEA. CDR3 in amino acids: CSVAIGHSYEQYF. CDR3 bases: TGCAGCGTTGCTATTGGGCACTCCTACGAGCAGTACTTC.

This chain links TRBV4-1 with TRBJ1-2; possible D gene TRBD1, 5 bases. Trimming took 7 bases from V and 7 from J, leaving 16 bases between them. The CDR3 sequence is 13 residues long. Germline CDR1 reads MGHRA; CDR2 reads YSYEKL. The CDR3 region is CASIGVGGSGYTF. CDR3 DNA: TGCGCCAGCATCGGGGTCGGGGGAAGTGGCTACACCTTC.

V and J are TRBV19 and TRBJ1-6; no firm D call. The germline V and J ends were trimmed by 6 bases and 1 base, with 7 bases remaining between them. The CDR3 is 14 residues long. Germline-derived CDR1 and CDR2 are LNHDA and SQIVND (reference sequence). CDR3 protein: CASRGGSYNSPLHF. CDR3 in DNA: TGTGCCAGTAGAGGAGGATCCTATAATTCACCCCTCCACTTT.

This chain connects TRBV6-5 to TRBJ1-4; the D gene is possibly TRBD1 (6 bases). The CDR3 sequence is 15 residues long. CDR1 is MNHEY, CDR2 SVGAGI, per germline. The V and J ends lost 2 bases and 10 bases respectively, with 17 bases between them. CDR3 amino acids: CASSYQQGGGGKLFF. DNA of the CDR3: TGTGCCAGCAGTTACCAACAGGGAGGCGGGGGAAAACTGTTTTTT.

Comment on this clone: At one boundary the junction diverges from the germline segment, which might be a read error. The gene calls are TRBV7-7 and TRBJ2-1; tentative D call: TRBD2 (6 bases). From germline, CDR1 is SSHAT and CDR2 FNYEAQ (reference sequence). This CDR3 has 13 residues. CDR3 sequence reads: CASSLGLNNEQFF. CDR3 nucleotides: TGTGCTAGCAGCTTAGGACTAAACAATGAGCAGTTCTTC.

The rearrangement joins TRBV2 to TRBJ1-5; 7 bases fit TRBD1. V gave up 6 bases and J gave up 9 bases; unmatched junction bases: 8. CDR3 length: 13 amino acids. The germline gives CDR1 SNHLY, CDR2 FYNNEI. The CDR3 nucleotides read TGTGCCAGCAGGGCGACAGGGAGCCCGCCCCAGCATTTT. Protein product: CASRATGSPPQHF.

This chain uses TRBV19 with TRBJ1-1; D unclear. In germline, CDR1 is LNHDA, CDR2 SQIVND (reference sequence). Trimming took 4 bases from V and 4 from J, leaving 13 bases between them. This CDR3 spans 14 amino acids. CDR3 bases: TGTGCCAGTAGTAAAGGGATAGGAGGCACTGAAGCTTTCTTT. It yields the protein CASSKGIGGTEAFF.

This chain uses TRBV5-6 with TRBJ2-2; 9 bases match TRBD1. V lost 3 bases to trimming and J lost 5 bases; unmatched junction nucleotides: 11. Germline V CDR1 and CDR2: SGHDT, YYEEEE. This CDR3 region has 17 residues. Written as DNA, the CDR3 is TGTGCCAGCAGCTGGGTCACCGGGACAGGGTTGACCGGGGAGCTGTTTTTT. Translating it yields CASSWVTGTGLTGELFF.

V and J are TRBV18 and TRBJ2-1; TRBD1 aligns across 9 bases. The CDR3 extends over 17 amino acids. J was trimmed by 8 bases and V by 6 bases; bases with no gene match: 17. CDR1 is KGHSH, CDR2 LQKENI, per germline. This CDR3 reads CASSPKLRGTGSDEQFF. As DNA, the CDR3 is TGTGCCAGCTCCCCTAAACTACGCGGGACAGGGAGCGATGAGCAGTTCTTC.

The gene calls are TRBV9 and TRBJ1-2; TRBD1 is a possible D gene (5 bases). Per the germline V gene, CDR1 is SGDLS and CDR2 is YYNGEE. V was shortened by 0 bases and J by 7 bases, with 16 bases between the two germline ends. The CDR3 has 15 amino acids. The CDR3: CASSVARGRVSGYTF. The CDR3 DNA is TGTGCCAGCAGCGTAGCCCGTGGCAGGGTGAGTGGCTACACCTTC. Full variable domain (rest looked up from reference TRBV9 and TRBJ1-2): DSGVTQTPKHLITATGQRVTLRCSPRSGDLSVYWYQQSLDQGLQFLIQYYNGEERAKGNILERFSAQQFPDLHSELNLSSLELGDSALYFCASSVARGRVSGYTFGSGTRLTVV.

The V gene is TRBV14, the J gene TRBJ1-1; D is unresolved. The V gene lost 4 bases and the J gene lost 3 bases, with 9 bases spanning the gap. Germline CDR1 and CDR2: SGHDN and FVKESK. The CDR3 spans 13 residues. The CDR3 sequence: CASSRTPYTEAFF. The DNA of the CDR3 is TGTGCCAGCAGCCGAACACCCTACACTGAAGCTTTCTTT.

The gene calls are TRBV27 and TRBJ1-2; the D gene is possibly TRBD1 (6 bases). The CDR3 consists of 12 residues. Per germline, CDR1 MNHEY and CDR2 SMNVEV (reference sequence). Trimming shortened V by 4 bases and J by 6 bases, and 9 bases separated the two germline ends. The CDR3 region has the DNA TGTGCCAGCAGTTCCAGGGGAAATGGCTACACCTTC. Amino acid sequence: CASSSRGNGYTF.

The rearrangement joins TRBV6-2 or TRBV6-3 to TRBJ1-1; D is possibly TRBD1 (5 bases). V was shortened by 2 bases and J by 0 bases, with 16 bases between the two germline ends. The germline CDR1 and CDR2 sequences are MNHEY and SVGEGT. The CDR3 has 17 amino acids. For the CDR3, the DNA is TGTGCCAGCAGTTACCCGACACAGGACCCCATGAACACTGAAGCTTTCTTT. Translated: CASSYPTQDPMNTEAFF.

This chain joins TRBV19 and TRBJ1-2; D may be TRBD1 (5 bases). Between the trimmed V and J ends, which lost 5 bases and 11 bases, there was a span of 21 bases. The CDR3 has 14 amino acids. The germline CDR1 and CDR2 sequences are LNHDA and SQIVND (reference sequence). The CDR3 sequence is CASSRPQVGRGYTF. CDR3 bases: TGTGCCAGTAGTCGCCCGCAAGTGGGGCGGGGGTACACCTTC.

The chain employs TRBV19 and TRBJ1-2; TRBD1 is a possible D gene (5 bases). The CDR3 runs to 16 residues. Looked up from germline, CDR1 is LNHDA and CDR2 is SQIVND (reference sequence). The V gene lost 5 bases and the J gene lost 4 bases, with 20 bases spanning the gap. The CDR3 loop is CASSFVRASAVYGYTF. Written as DNA, the CDR3 is TGTGCCAGTAGTTTCGTCAGGGCCTCGGCAGTCTATGGCTACACCTTC.

The chain carries TRBV12-3 or TRBV12-4 and TRBJ2-3, with D unresolved. There are 12 residues in the CDR3. V was pared by 3 bases and J by 3 bases, with 4 bases between. As DNA, the CDR3 is TGTGCCAGCAGTTTTCATACAGATACGCAGTATTTT. It translates to CASSFHTDTQYF.

The V gene is TRBV25-1, the J gene TRBJ1-6; 9 bases are shared with TRBD1. The CDR3 extends over 13 amino acids. Trimming took 11 bases from V and 6 from J; bases not matched to a gene: 5. Germline CDR1 and CDR2: MGHDK and SYGVNS. The CDR3 DNA sequence: TGTGCCGGAAGGACAGGGGCTAATTCACCCCTCCACTTT. It is translated as CAGRTGANSPLHF.

This rearrangement joins TRBV6-6 to TRBJ2-3, with 7 bases that match TRBD2. The ends lost 10 bases at V and 3 bases at J; junction bases unmatched: 4. This CDR3 is 12 amino acids long. The V gene's germline CDR1 is MNHNY and CDR2 SVGAGI (reference sequence). The CDR3 protein is CANGGGTDTQYF. In DNA form, the CDR3 reads TGTGCCAATGGGGGGGGTACAGATACGCAGTATTTT.